The 10 T cell receptor beta chains presented below share a single source sample, sequenced in a study of shared clonotypes between healthy human individuals (dated by TCRdb to 2019 to 2021). The library was produced with the immunoSEQ multiplex PCR assay. In its TCRdb copy, this immuneACCESS table keeps in-frame sequences only and misses some clones. Where compared with another copy, unresolved V genes explain less than half of these, and the others have no known cause. This sample is represented by about 730,000 clones; over 55% of them were singletons. The top ten clones comprise under 2% of the sample. Specimen: memory CD4+ T cells sorted from blood. Read against the paper, the sample's cell subset or site label means: CD45RA-negative fraction. The receptors derive from a woman between 25 and 40 years old in good health.

On this clone: The junction and the germline gene differ at one end; a read error may be behind it. The chain couples TRBV2 to TRBJ1-5; TRBD1 aligns across 11 bases. The CDR3 is 16 amino acids. The V gene's germline CDR1 is SNHLY and CDR2 FYNNEI. The CDR3 DNA reads TGTGCCAGCAGAGAAGGACAGGGGGCTTGGAGTCAGCCCCAGCATTTT. Translating it yields CASREGQGAWSQPQHF. The full variable domain, with the rest looked up from reference TRBV2 and TRBJ1-5, is EPEVTQTPSHQVTQMGQEVILRCVPISNHLYFYWYRQILGQKVEFLVSFYNNEISEKSEIFDDQFSVERPDGSNFTLKIRSTKLEDSAMYFCASREGQGAWSQPQHFGDGTRLSIL.

The chain uses TRBV9 and TRBJ2-5; a possible D gene is TRBD2 (6 bases). V lost 2 bases, J lost 3 bases, and 14 bases lay in between. Germline V gives CDR1 SGDLS, CDR2 YYNGEE. The CDR3 is made up of 15 amino acids. As DNA, the CDR3 is TGTGCCAGCAGCGTGGGCGGGATTCCGGAAGAGACCCAGTACTTC. Translated: CASSVGGIPEETQYF.

This clone appeared a few times. This chain joins TRBV18 and TRBJ1-3; D gene ambiguous. Germline V gene sequence: CDR1 KGHSH, CDR2 LQKENI. The germline V and J ends were trimmed by 2 bases and 0 bases, with 8 bases remaining between them. There are 15 residues in the CDR3. The CDR3 spells CASSPDGPSGNTIYF. CDR3 DNA: TGTGCCAGCTCACCAGACGGACCCTCTGGAAACACCATATATTTT.

The rearrangement joins TRBV28 to TRBJ2-3; D is ambiguous. CDR1 and CDR2 (germline): MDHEN, SYDVKM. Deletions cut 8 bases from V and 7 bases from J, with 13 bases between. The CDR3 loop spans 12 amino acids. The chain's CDR3 is CASEGNLNTQYF. The DNA of the CDR3 is TGTGCCAGCGAAGGAAACTTGAATACGCAGTATTTT.

The chain couples TRBV5-1 to TRBJ2-1; D remains ambiguous. CDR3 size: 14 residues. Germline V gene data show CDR1 as SGHRS and CDR2 as YFSETQ. V was cut by 7 bases and J by 3 bases, with 14 bases left in between. In nucleotides, the CDR3 is TGCGCCAGCGCCCCCCTCCCAGACTACAATGAGCAGTTCTTC. As protein: CASAPLPDYNEQFF.

V is TRBV28 and J is TRBJ1-2, with 8 nucleotides matching TRBD1. J lost 1 base, V lost 3 bases, and 4 bases had no gene match. CDR3 length equals 15 residues. Germline values: CDR1 MDHEN, CDR2 SYDVKM. CDR3 loop: CASSLGTGRNYGYTF. In DNA, the CDR3 is TGTGCCAGCAGTTTGGGGACAGGCCGTAACTATGGCTACACCTTC.

J is TRBJ2-1 and V is TRBV7-3, with TRBD1 as a possible D gene (6 bases). V was cut by 5 bases and J by 1 base, with 12 bases left in between. The CDR3 covers 15 residues. The germline V gene has CDR1 SGHTA and CDR2 FQGTGA. The CDR3 DNA reads TGTGCCAGCAGCCGAGGGACATCTTCCTACAATGAGCAGTTCTTC. Translating it yields CASSRGTSSYNEQFF.

This clone was detected once. CDR3 protein: CASSVLIGAGTETQYF. The CDR3 DNA is TGTGCCAGTAGTGTACTCATTGGGGCAGGGACAGAGACCCAGTACTTC. The chain carries TRBV19 and TRBJ2-5, with D perhaps being TRBD1 or TRBD2 (5 bases each). Trimming stripped 5 bases from V and 4 bases from J, with 20 bases between. This CDR3 comprises 16 residues. Germline V gives CDR1 LNHDA, CDR2 SQIVND (reference sequence). The full variable domain, with the rest looked up from reference TRBV19 and TRBJ2-5, is DGGITQSPKYLFRKEGQNVTLSCEQNLNHDAMYWYRQDPGQGLRLIYYSQIVNDFQKGDIAEGYSVSREKKESFPLTVTSAQKNPTAFYLCASSVLIGAGTETQYFGPGTRLLVL.

This clone turned up a few times. The gene calls are TRBV18 and TRBJ1-3; D is unclear. V lost 2 bases, J lost 1 base, and 6 bases lay in between. The CDR3 has 14 residues. Germline lookup yields CDR1 KGHSH and CDR2 LQKENI. The CDR3: CASSPTESGNTIYF. The DNA for the CDR3 is TGTGCCAGCTCACCAACAGAGTCTGGAAACACCATATATTTT.

The chain employs TRBV28 and TRBJ2-1; D gene ambiguous. This CDR3 is built from 12 residues. Germline CDR1 is MDHEN and CDR2 is SYDVKM. V lost 5 bases and J 14 bases, leaving 16 bases between the germline ends. The CDR3 is CASSPRLGGKFF. The CDR3 DNA is TGTGCCAGCAGTCCGCGACTTGGCGGAAAGTTCTTC. The full variable domain, completed using reference TRBV28 and TRBJ2-1, is DVKVTQSSRYLVKRTGEKVFLECVQDMDHENMFWYRQDPGLGLRLIYFSYDVKMKEKGDIPEGYSVSREKKERFSLILESASTNQTSMYLCASSPRLGGKFFGPGTRLTVL.